A single sample is the source of the 14 T cell receptor beta chains below, sequenced in a study of T cell repertoires and Cas9 in healthy adults. Here immunoSEQ multiplex PCR was the method, and the copy in TCRdb shows in-frame clones only, minus some. This sample has around 23,000 clones, with about nine tenths found just once. Sequencing was performed on CD4+ effector T cells (CD127+, CD25-, CD137-, CD154-) from PBMCs; culture status not recorded. These TCRs come from a human donor in good health.

This clone was recorded once. J is TRBJ2-3 and V is TRBV28; tentatively, D is TRBD1 (5 bases). The germline V gene has CDR1 MDHEN and CDR2 SYDVKM. The CDR3 consists of 16 residues. The V and J ends lost 1 base and 0 bases respectively, with 11 bases between them. This chain's CDR3 is CASSLSRTQSTDTQYF. As DNA, the CDR3 is TGTGCCAGCAGTTTATCCCGGACACAAAGCACAGATACGCAGTATTTT.

The genes are TRBV19 and TRBJ2-7, with 8 bases aligning to TRBD2. The CDR3 runs to 16 residues. J gave up 2 bases and V 0 bases, and 6 bases lay outside the gene matches. Germline CDR1 reads LNHDA; CDR2 reads SQIVND (reference sequence). In DNA, the CDR3 is TGTGCCAGTAGTATAGATATGAGCGGGGGAGCCTACGAGCAGTACTTC. Translation gives CASSIDMSGGAYEQYF.

The rearrangement uses TRBV29-1 and TRBJ1-3, with D hard to call. The V gene lost 3 bases and the J gene lost 1 base, with 7 bases spanning the gap. This CDR3 spans 13 amino acids. In germline, CDR1 is SQVTM, CDR2 ANQGSEA. The CDR3 loop is CSVEFSSGNTIYF. The CDR3 DNA sequence: TGCAGCGTTGAGTTTAGTTCTGGAAACACCATATATTTT.

V gene TRBV7-9 combines with J gene TRBJ1-1, with D unclear. This CDR3 contains 14 residues. The germline V gene has CDR1 SEHNR and CDR2 FQNEAQ (reference sequence). Trimming stripped 5 bases from V and 0 bases from J, with 10 bases between. This CDR3 is CASSTQQLNTEAFF. The CDR3 DNA reads as TGTGCCAGCAGCACACAACAATTGAACACTGAAGCTTTCTTT.

DNA of the CDR3: TGTGCCAGCAGCGTAGCCCCTAGCGGGAGGGAGACCCAGTACTTC. Encoded protein: CASSVAPSGRETQYF. This chain joins TRBV9 and TRBJ2-5; 11 nucleotides align to TRBD2. Per the germline V gene, CDR1 is SGDLS and CDR2 is YYNGEE. This CDR3 is built from 15 residues. V lost 0 bases and J lost 5; bases outside the gene matches: 3. Full variable domain (remainder filled in from reference TRBV9 and TRBJ2-5): DSGVTQTPKHLITATGQRVTLRCSPRSGDLSVYWYQQSLDQGLQFLIQYYNGEERAKGNILERFSAQQFPDLHSELNLSSLELGDSALYFCASSVAPSGRETQYFGPGTRLLVL.

The chain employs TRBV5-6 and TRBJ1-2; D ambiguous. This CDR3 has 15 amino acids. The ends were cut back, 1 base at V and 4 bases at J, with 14 bases in the middle. Germline V gene lookup returns CDR1 SGHDT and CDR2 YYEEEE. CDR3 protein: CASSLWAVKTYGYTF. CDR3 coding DNA: TGTGCCAGCAGCTTGTGGGCAGTCAAGACCTATGGCTACACCTTC.

This chain joins TRBV14 and TRBJ1-2, with D hard to call. V lost 3 bases and J lost 2, with 10 bases in between. Germline CDR1 is SGHDN and CDR2 is FVKESK. CDR3 length equals 14 residues. The CDR3 reads CASSQRPGNYGYTF. The CDR3 bases are TGTGCCAGCAGCCAGAGGCCGGGAAACTATGGCTACACCTTC.

J is TRBJ2-1 and V is TRBV4-3, with D tentatively TRBD2 (6 bases). Germline V gives CDR1 LGHNA, CDR2 YSLEER. This CDR3 comprises 16 residues. Trimming stripped 4 bases from V and 9 bases from J, with 22 bases between. This CDR3 is CASSPAGGAGMGEQFF. CDR3 coding DNA: TGCGCCAGCAGCCCCGCCGGCGGGGCCGGGATGGGTGAGCAGTTCTTC.

The V gene is TRBV11-1, the J gene TRBJ2-3, with no clear D. This CDR3 has 13 residues. V was trimmed by 5 bases and J by 6 bases, leaving 12 bases between them. From germline, CDR1 is SGHAT and CDR2 FQDESV (reference sequence). CDR3 sequence reads: CASSHPGKDTQYF. CDR3 in DNA: TGTGCCAGCAGCCACCCTGGGAAGGATACGCAGTATTTT.

The chain joins TRBV11-2 to TRBJ2-1; the D gene is possibly TRBD2 (5 bases). V lost 0 bases to trimming and J lost 10 bases, with 13 bases between them. The CDR3 contains 14 residues. Germline-derived CDR1 and CDR2 are SGHAT and FQNNGV. The CDR3 coding sequence is TGTGCCAGCAGCTTAGATAGGGCCACGGGAGAGCAGTTCTTC. This sequence encodes CASSLDRATGEQFF.

This chain uses TRBV27 with TRBJ1-2; 11 positions match TRBD1. V lost 9 bases, J lost 6 bases, and 6 bases stayed unmatched. The germline V gene has CDR1 MNHEY and CDR2 SMNVEV (reference sequence). CDR3 length: 13 residues. In DNA, the CDR3 is TGTGCCAGTCGGACAGGGGGCAAGAATGGCTACACCTTC. Its translation is CASRTGGKNGYTF.

For this clone: Different DNA sequences within this sample yield the same CDR3. The gene calls are TRBV7-9 and TRBJ1-2, with D maybe TRBD1 (6 bases). Germline-derived CDR1 and CDR2 are SEHNR and FQNEAQ (reference sequence). V dropped 4 bases and J dropped 8 bases, with 23 bases sitting between them. This CDR3 has 16 amino acids. The CDR3 sequence: CASSSRSGGGRGGYTF. In DNA form, the CDR3 reads TGTGCCAGCAGCTCACGATCTGGAGGGGGTCGTGGAGGCTACACCTTC.

The chain recombines TRBV19 with TRBJ1-5, with a tentative D call TRBD1 (6 bases). V lost 2 bases and J 2 bases, leaving 13 bases between the germline ends. Germline V gene lookup returns CDR1 LNHDA and CDR2 SQIVND (reference sequence). The length of the CDR3 is 16 residues. The CDR3 DNA follows: TGTGCCAGTAGTATAACTTGGGGGGCTGGCAATCAGCCCCAGCATTTT. Its translation: CASSITWGAGNQPQHF.

V and J are TRBV4-3 and TRBJ1-2; D is undetermined. The CDR3 sequence is 14 residues long. V gave up 0 bases and J gave up 8 bases, with 13 bases separating them. Germline V gene lookup returns CDR1 LGHNA and CDR2 YSLEER. The CDR3 is CASSQDLGESGYTF. CDR3 bases: TGCGCCAGCAGCCAAGATTTGGGCGAGAGCGGCTACACCTTC.